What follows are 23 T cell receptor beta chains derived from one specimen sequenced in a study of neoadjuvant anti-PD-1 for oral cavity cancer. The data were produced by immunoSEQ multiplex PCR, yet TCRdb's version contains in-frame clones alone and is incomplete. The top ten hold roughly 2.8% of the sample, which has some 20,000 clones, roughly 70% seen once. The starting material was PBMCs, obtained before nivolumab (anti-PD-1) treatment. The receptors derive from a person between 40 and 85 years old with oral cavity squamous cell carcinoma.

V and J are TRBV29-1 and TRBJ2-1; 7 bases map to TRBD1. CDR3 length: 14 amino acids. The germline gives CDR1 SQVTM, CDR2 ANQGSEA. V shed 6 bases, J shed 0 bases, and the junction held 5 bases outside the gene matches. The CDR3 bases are TGCAGCGTCATTACAGGGGACTCCTACAATGAGCAGTTCTTC. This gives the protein CSVITGDSYNEQFF.

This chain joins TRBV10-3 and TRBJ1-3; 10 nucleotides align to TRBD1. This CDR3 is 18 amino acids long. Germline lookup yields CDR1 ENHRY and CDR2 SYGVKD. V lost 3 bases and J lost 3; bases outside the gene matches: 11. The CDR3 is CAISEGRQGASSGNTIYF. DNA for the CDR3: TGTGCCATCAGTGAAGGGAGACAGGGGGCTTCTAGTGGAAACACCATATATTTT.

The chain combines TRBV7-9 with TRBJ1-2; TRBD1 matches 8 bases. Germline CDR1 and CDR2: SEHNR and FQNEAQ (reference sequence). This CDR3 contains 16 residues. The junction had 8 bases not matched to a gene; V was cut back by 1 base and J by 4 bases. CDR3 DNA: TGTGCCAGCAGCTTAGGGCCAGGGGGCGCATCCTATGGCTACACCTTC. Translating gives CASSLGPGGASYGYTF.

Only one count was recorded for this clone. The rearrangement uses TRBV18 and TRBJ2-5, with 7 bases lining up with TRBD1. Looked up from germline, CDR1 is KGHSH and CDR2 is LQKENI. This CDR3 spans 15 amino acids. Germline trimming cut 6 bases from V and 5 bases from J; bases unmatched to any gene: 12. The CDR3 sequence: CASSPRTGSMETQYF. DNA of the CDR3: TGTGCCAGCTCGCCGCGGACAGGATCTATGGAGACCCAGTACTTC.

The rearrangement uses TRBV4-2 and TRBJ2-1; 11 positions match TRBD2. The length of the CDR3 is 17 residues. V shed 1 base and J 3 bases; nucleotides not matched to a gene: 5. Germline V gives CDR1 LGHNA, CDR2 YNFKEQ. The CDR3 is CASSQGVAGGVYNEQFF. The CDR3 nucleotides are TGTGCCAGCAGCCAAGGGGTAGCGGGAGGGGTCTACAATGAGCAGTTCTTC.

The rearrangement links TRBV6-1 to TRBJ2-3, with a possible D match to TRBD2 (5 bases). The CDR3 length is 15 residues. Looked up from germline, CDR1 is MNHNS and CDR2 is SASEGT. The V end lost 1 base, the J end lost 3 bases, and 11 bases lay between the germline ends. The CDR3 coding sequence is TGTGCCAGCAGTGAAGAAAGGCCGGGGACAGATACGCAGTATTTT. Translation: CASSEERPGTDTQYF.

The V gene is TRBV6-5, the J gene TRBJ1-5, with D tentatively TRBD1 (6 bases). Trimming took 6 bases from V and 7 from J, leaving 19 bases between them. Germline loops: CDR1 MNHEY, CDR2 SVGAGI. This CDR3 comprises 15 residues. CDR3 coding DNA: TGTGCCAGCAGCCCCACGGGGGGAGGGGGGCAGCCCCAGCATTTT. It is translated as CASSPTGGGGQPQHF.

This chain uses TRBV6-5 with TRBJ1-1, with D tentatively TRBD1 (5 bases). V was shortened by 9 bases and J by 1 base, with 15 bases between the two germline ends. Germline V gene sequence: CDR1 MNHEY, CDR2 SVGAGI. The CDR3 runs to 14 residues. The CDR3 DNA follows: TGTGCCAGTTTTCCACCAGGGAGGAACACTGAAGCTTTCTTT. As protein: CASFPPGRNTEAFF.

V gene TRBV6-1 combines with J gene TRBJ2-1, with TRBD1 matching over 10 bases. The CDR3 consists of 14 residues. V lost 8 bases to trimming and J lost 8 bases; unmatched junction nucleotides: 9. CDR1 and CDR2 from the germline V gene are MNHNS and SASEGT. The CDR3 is CASWPGTGVHEQFF. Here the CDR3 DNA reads TGTGCCAGCTGGCCCGGGACAGGGGTCCATGAGCAGTTCTTC.

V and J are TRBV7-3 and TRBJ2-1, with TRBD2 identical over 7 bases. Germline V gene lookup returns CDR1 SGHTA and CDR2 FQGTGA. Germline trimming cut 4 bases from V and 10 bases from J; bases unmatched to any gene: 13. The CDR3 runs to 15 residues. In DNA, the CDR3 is TGTGCCAGCAGCTCCGGACTACCCTCAGCGGGGGAGCAGTTCTTC. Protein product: CASSSGLPSAGEQFF.

CDR3 region: CASRYRENQPQHF. The CDR3 DNA is TGTGCCAGCAGATACAGGGAGAATCAGCCCCAGCATTTT. The chain employs TRBV6-5 and TRBJ1-5; a weak D match, TRBD1 (6 bases). CDR3 size: 13 residues. V gave up 6 bases and J gave up 4 bases, with 10 bases separating them. Looked up from germline, CDR1 is MNHEY and CDR2 is SVGAGI.

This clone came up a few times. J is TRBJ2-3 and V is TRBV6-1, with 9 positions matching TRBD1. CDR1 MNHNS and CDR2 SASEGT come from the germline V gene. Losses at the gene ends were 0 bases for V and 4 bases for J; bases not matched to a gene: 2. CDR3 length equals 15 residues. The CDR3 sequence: CASSEARTGADTQYF. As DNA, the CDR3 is TGTGCCAGCAGTGAAGCTAGGACAGGGGCAGATACGCAGTATTTT.

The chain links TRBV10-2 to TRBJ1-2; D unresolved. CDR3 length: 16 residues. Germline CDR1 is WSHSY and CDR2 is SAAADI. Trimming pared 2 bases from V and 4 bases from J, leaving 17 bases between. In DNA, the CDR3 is TGCGCCAGCAGTGAGCGGGGAAGGAGTCGTAGCTATGGCTACACCTTC. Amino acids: CASSERGRSRSYGYTF.

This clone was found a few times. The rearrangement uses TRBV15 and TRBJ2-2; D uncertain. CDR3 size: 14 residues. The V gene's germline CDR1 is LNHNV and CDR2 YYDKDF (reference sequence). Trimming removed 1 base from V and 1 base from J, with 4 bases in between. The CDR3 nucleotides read TGTGCCACCAGCAGAGCGGTGAACACCGGGGAGCTGTTTTTT. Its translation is CATSRAVNTGELFF.

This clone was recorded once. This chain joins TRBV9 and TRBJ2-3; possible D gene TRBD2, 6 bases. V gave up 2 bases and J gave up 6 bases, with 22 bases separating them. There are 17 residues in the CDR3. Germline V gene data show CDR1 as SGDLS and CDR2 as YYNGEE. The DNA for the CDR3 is TGTGCCAGCAGCGTTAGCTTAGGCGGGACCCCGCCCGATACGCAGTATTTT. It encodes CASSVSLGGTPPDTQYF. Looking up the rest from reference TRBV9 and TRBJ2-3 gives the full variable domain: DSGVTQTPKHLITATGQRVTLRCSPRSGDLSVYWYQQSLDQGLQFLIQYYNGEERAKGNILERFSAQQFPDLHSELNLSSLELGDSALYFCASSVSLGGTPPDTQYFGPGTRLTVL.

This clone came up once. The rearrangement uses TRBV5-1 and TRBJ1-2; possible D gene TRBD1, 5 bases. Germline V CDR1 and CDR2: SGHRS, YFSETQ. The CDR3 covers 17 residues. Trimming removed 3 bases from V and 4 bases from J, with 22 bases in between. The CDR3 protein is CASSSPSLGGGAYGYTF. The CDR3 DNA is TGCGCCAGCAGCTCGCCTTCGCTGGGGGGAGGAGCCTATGGCTACACCTTC.

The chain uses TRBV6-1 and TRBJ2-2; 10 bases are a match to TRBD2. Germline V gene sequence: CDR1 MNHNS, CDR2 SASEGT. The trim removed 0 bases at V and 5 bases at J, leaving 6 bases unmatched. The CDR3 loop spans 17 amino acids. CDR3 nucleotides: TGTGCCAGCAGTGAAGCCCGGACTAGCGGTAGAACCGGGGAGCTGTTTTTT. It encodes CASSEARTSGRTGELFF.

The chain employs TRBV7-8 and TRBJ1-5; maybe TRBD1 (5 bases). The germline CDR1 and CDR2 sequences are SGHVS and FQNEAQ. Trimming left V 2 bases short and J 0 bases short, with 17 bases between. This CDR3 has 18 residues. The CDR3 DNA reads TGTGCCAGCAGCTTAAACCCGGGGGACGGAGATAGCAATCAGCCCCAGCATTTT. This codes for CASSLNPGDGDSNQPQHF.

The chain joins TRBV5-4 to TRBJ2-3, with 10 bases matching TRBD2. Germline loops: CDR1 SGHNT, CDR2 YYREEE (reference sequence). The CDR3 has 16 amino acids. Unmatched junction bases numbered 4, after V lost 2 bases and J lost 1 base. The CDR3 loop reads CASSFGTSGGTDTQYF. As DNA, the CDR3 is TGTGCCAGCAGCTTTGGCACTAGCGGGGGCACAGATACGCAGTATTTT.

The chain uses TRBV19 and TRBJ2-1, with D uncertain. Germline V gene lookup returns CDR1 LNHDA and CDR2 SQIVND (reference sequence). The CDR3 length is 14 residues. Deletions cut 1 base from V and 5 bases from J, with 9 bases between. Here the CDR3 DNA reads TGTGCCAGTAGTATAGCTAGGCGGAACAATGAGCAGTTCTTC. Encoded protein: CASSIARRNNEQFF.

CDR3 region: CASSLGQSTGELFF. In nucleotides, the CDR3 is TGCGCCAGCAGCTTGGGCCAGTCCACCGGGGAGCTGTTTTTT. The chain uses TRBV5-1 and TRBJ2-2; no reliable D call. The CDR3 extends over 14 amino acids. V lost 0 bases, J lost 4 bases, and 7 bases lay in between. Germline assignment: CDR1 SGHRS and CDR2 YFSETQ.

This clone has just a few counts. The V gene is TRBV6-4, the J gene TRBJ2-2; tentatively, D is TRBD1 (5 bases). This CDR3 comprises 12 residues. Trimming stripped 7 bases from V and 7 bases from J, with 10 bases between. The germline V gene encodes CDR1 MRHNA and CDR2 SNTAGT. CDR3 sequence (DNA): TGTGCCAGCACTAACGGACACGGGGAGCTGTTTTTT. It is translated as CASTNGHGELFF.

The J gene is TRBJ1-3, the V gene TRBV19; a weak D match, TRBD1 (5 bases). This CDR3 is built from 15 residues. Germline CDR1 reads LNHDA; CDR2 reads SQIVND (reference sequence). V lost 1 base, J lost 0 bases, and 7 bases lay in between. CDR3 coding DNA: TGTGCCAGTAGTATAGCCGACAGCTCTGGAAACACCATATATTTT. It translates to CASSIADSSGNTIYF.